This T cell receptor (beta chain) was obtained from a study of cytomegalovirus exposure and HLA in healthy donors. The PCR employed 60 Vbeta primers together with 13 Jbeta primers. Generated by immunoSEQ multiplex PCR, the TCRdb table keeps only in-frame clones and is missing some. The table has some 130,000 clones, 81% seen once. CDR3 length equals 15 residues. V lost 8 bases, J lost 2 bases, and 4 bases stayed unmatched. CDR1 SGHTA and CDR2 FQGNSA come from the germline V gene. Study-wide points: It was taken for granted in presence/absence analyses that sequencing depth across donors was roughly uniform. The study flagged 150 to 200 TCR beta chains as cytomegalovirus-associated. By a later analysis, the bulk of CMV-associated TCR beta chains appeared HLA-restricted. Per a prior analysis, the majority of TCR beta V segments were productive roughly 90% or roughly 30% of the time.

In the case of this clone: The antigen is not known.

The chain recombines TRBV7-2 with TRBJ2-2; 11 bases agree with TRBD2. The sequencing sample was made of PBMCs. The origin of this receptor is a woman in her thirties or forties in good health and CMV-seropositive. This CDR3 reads CASAGTSGNTGELFF. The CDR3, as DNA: TGTGCCAGCGCCGGGACTAGCGGAAACACCGGGGAGCTGTTTTTT. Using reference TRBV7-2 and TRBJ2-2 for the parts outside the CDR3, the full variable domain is GAGVSQSPSNKVTEKGKDVELRCDPISGHTALYWYRQSLGQGLEFLIYFQGNSAPDKSGLPSDRFSAERTGGSVSTLTIQRTQQEDSAVYLCASAGTSGNTGELFFGEGSRLTVL.